The 13 T cell receptor beta chains below all came from one sample that was sequenced in a study of blood T cell repertoires in COVID-19. This table comes from immunoSEQ multiplex PCR, and its TCRdb copy is limited to in-frame clones, with some not included. The data show over 150,000 clones, with roughly 84% seen just once and about 7% held by the top ten. The sequenced sample was peripheral blood. These receptors were obtained from a man aged 50-60 years with active or convalescent COVID-19.

The rearrangement links TRBV10-3 to TRBJ2-3; 8 positions match TRBD2. This CDR3 has 16 residues. The germline V gene has CDR1 ENHRY and CDR2 SYGVKD. V shed 4 bases, J shed 4 bases, and the junction held 10 bases outside the gene matches. In nucleotides, the CDR3 is TGTGCCATCAGTGGATCTCCCGGACTAGCATCAGATACGCAGTATTTT. Translated: CAISGSPGLASDTQYF.

In its sample, this clone was seen a few times. The rearrangement links TRBV2 to TRBJ2-1; TRBD2 aligns across 7 bases. Germline V lookup: CDR1 SNHLY, CDR2 FYNNEI. The CDR3 has 15 amino acids. After removal of 7 bases from V and 7 bases from J, the junction contained 13 bases not matched to a gene. The CDR3 region is CASIGTGGLLNEQFF. CDR3 nucleotide sequence: TGTGCCAGCATTGGGACGGGAGGTTTACTAAATGAGCAGTTCTTC.

The chain employs TRBV11-3 and TRBJ1-3; maybe TRBD1 (6 bases). Trimming removed 1 base from V and 0 bases from J, with 10 bases in between. This CDR3 spans 16 amino acids. Germline V CDR1 and CDR2: SGHNT, YENEEA. The CDR3 is CASSLVWTDSGNTIYF. In nucleotides, the CDR3 is TGTGCCAGCAGCTTAGTTTGGACAGACTCTGGAAACACCATATATTTT.

The J gene is TRBJ2-3, the V gene TRBV5-4; 8 bases align to TRBD1. Germline-derived CDR1 and CDR2 are SGHNT and YYREEE (reference sequence). This CDR3 contains 16 residues. V lost 2 bases to trimming and J lost 2 bases; unmatched junction nucleotides: 7. CDR3 bases: TGTGCCAGCAGCTTATCCGACAGGGGCCACACAGATACGCAGTATTTT. This translates into CASSLSDRGHTDTQYF.

The chain recombines TRBV7-3 with TRBJ2-5; no firm D call. The CDR3 consists of 13 residues. Germline assignment: CDR1 SGHTA and CDR2 FQGTGA. Trimming shortened V by 6 bases and J by 5 bases, and 13 bases separated the two germline ends. CDR3 coding DNA: TGTGCCAGCAGTGAAAGTCCCGGGGAGACCCAGTACTTC. Residues: CASSESPGETQYF.

The CDR3 region is CAISETGGGNQPQHF. Here the CDR3 DNA reads TGTGCCATCAGTGAGACAGGGGGCGGCAATCAGCCCCAGCATTTT. The V gene is TRBV10-3, the J gene TRBJ1-5; 9 bases are a match to TRBD1. With 2 bases clipped from V and 2 bases from J, the junction kept 1 base outside the gene matches. The germline CDR1 and CDR2 sequences are ENHRY and SYGVKD. The CDR3 is made up of 15 amino acids.

The chain is built from TRBV6-2 or TRBV6-3 and TRBJ1-1; 8 bases agree with TRBD1. Per germline, CDR1 MNHEY and CDR2 SVGEGT. The CDR3 runs to 17 residues. Trimming removed 2 bases from V and 2 bases from J; junction bases left unmatched: 10. The CDR3 loop is CASSYRRAGGLNTEAFF. The CDR3 region has the DNA TGTGCCAGCAGTTACCGCAGGGCAGGGGGCCTTAACACTGAAGCTTTCTTT.

The rearrangement uses TRBV7-3 and TRBJ1-6, with no clear D. This CDR3 contains 15 residues. Germline-derived CDR1 and CDR2 are SGHTA and FQGTGA. Trimming removed 0 bases from V and 10 bases from J, with 13 bases in between. CDR3 nucleotide sequence: TGTGCCAGCAGCTTAACGTCGCGGGGAGGGTCACCCCTCCACTTT. This translates into CASSLTSRGGSPLHF.

CDR3 region: CASSKRGAGNTIYF. The CDR3 region has the DNA TGTGCCAGCTCCAAGCGGGGAGCTGGAAACACCATATATTTT. This chain links TRBV9 with TRBJ1-3; D not certain. Germline values: CDR1 SGDLS, CDR2 YYNGEE. There are 14 residues in the CDR3. Between the trimmed V and J ends, which lost 7 bases and 2 bases, there was a span of 13 bases.

The chain employs TRBV6-5 and TRBJ1-1, with D perhaps matching TRBD1 (6 bases). The germline gives CDR1 MNHEY, CDR2 SVGAGI. The CDR3 spans 14 residues. V was shortened by 4 bases and J by 2 bases, with 11 bases between the two germline ends. Here the CDR3 DNA reads TGTGCCAGCAGTTCACAGGGCCGAAACACTGAAGCTTTCTTT. The encoded protein is CASSSQGRNTEAFF.

The chain recombines TRBV3-1 (or the pseudogene TRBV3-2) with TRBJ1-2, with D unclear. Trimming stripped 4 bases from V and 4 bases from J, with 16 bases between. This CDR3 is built from 15 residues. Germline-derived CDR1 and CDR2 are LGHDT and YNNKEL (reference sequence). This chain's CDR3 is CASSPEMVSAYGYTF. As DNA, the CDR3 is TGTGCCAGCAGCCCCGAAATGGTCAGTGCCTATGGCTACACCTTC.

The genes are TRBV24-1 and TRBJ2-1; 9 nucleotides align to TRBD1. The CDR3 has 16 amino acids. V lost 3 bases, J lost 0 bases, and 2 bases stayed unmatched. Germline V lookup: CDR1 KGHDR, CDR2 SFDVKD. CDR3 DNA sequence: TGTGCCACCAGTGATATGACAGGGGGCTCCTACAATGAGCAGTTCTTC. Translated: CATSDMTGGSYNEQFF.

This chain uses TRBV7-8 with TRBJ2-5; D possibly corresponds to TRBD1 (6 bases). Trimming took off 1 base at V and 1 base at J, with 13 bases between the two ends. The germline CDR1 and CDR2 sequences are SGHVS and FQNEAQ. This CDR3 contains 16 residues. CDR3 residues: CASSLDATGSQETQYF. The CDR3, as DNA: TGTGCCAGCAGCTTAGATGCGACAGGCTCCCAAGAGACCCAGTACTTC.